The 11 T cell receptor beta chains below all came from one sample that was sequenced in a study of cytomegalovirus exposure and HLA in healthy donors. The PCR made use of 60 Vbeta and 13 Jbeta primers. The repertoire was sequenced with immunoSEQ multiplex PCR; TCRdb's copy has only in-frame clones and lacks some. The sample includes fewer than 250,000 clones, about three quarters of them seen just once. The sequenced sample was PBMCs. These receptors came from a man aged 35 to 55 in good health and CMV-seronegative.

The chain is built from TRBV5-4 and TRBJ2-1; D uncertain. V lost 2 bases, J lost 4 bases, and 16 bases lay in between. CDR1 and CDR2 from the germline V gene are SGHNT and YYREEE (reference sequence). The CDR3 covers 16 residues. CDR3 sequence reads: CASSLMSPTTYNEQFF. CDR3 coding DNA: TGTGCCAGCAGCTTAATGAGTCCAACTACGTACAATGAGCAGTTCTTC.

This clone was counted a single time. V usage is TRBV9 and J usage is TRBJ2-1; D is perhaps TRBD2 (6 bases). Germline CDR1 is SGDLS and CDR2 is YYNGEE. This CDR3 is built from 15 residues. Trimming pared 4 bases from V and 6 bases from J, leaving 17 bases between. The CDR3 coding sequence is TGTGCCAGCAGCCCCTACGGGACTCTCCCCAATGAGCAGTTCTTC. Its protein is CASSPYGTLPNEQFF.

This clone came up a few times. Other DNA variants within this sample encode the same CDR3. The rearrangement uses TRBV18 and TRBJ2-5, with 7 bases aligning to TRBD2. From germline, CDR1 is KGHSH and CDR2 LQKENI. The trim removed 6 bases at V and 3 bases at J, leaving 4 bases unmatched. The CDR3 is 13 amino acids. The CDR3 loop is CASSPGTKETQYF. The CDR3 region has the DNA TGTGCCAGCTCCCCGGGGACTAAAGAGACCCAGTACTTC.

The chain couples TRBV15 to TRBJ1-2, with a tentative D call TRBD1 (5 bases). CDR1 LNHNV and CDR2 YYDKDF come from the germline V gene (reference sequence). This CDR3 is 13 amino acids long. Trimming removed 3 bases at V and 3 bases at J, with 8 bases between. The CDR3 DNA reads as TGTGCCACCAGCAGGGGGCTAGACTATGGCTACACCTTC. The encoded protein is CATSRGLDYGYTF.

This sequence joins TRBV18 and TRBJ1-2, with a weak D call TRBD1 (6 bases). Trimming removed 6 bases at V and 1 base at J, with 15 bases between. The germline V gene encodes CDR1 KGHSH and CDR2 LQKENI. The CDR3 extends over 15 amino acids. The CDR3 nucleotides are TGTGCCAGCTCGCTCCGGACAGCGAATAACTATGGCTACACCTTC. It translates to CASSLRTANNYGYTF. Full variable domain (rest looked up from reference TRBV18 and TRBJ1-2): NAGVMQNPRHLVRRRGQEARLRCSPMKGHSHVYWYRQLPEEGLKFMVYLQKENIIDESGMPKERFSAEFPKEGPSILRIQQVVRGDSAAYFCASSLRTANNYGYTFGSGTRLTVV.

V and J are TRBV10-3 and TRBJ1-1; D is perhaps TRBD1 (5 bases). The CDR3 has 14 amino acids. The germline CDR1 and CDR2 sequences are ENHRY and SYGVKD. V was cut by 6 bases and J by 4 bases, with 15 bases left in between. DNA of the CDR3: TGTGCCATCAGGGCAGGGCCCGCTCGCACTGAAGCTTTCTTT. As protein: CAIRAGPARTEAFF.

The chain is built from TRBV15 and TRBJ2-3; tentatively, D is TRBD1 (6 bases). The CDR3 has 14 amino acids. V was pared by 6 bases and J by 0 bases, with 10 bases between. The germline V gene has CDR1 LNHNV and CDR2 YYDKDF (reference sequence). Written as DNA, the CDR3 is TGTGCCACCAGTGGACAGTTTAGCACAGATACGCAGTATTTT. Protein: CATSGQFSTDTQYF. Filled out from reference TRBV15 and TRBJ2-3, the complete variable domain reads DAMVIQNPRYQVTQFGKPVTLSCSQTLNHNVMYWYQQKSSQAPKLLFHYYDKDFNNEADTPDNFQSRRPNTSFCFLDIRSPGLGDTAMYLCATSGQFSTDTQYFGPGTRLTVL.

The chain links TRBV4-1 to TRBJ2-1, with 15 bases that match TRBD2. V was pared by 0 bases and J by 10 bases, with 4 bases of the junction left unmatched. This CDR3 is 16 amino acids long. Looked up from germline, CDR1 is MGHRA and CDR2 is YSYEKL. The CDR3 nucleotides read TGCGCCAGCAGCCAAGAGGCTGGACTAGCGGGAGGGGAGCAGTTCTTC. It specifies CASSQEAGLAGGEQFF.

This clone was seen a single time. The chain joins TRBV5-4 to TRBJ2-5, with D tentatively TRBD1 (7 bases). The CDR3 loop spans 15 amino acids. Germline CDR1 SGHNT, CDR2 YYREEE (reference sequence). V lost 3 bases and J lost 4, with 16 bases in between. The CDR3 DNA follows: TGTGCCAGCAGCTCCAGACAGGGTAGCGGAGAGACCCAGTACTTC. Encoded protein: CASSSRQGSGETQYF.

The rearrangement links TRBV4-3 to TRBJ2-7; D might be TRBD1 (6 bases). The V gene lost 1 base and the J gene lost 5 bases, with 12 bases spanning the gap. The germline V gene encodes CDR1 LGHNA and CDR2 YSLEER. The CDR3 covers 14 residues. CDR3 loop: CASSQGWGPNEQYF. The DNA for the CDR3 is TGCGCCAGCAGCCAAGGGTGGGGGCCGAACGAGCAGTACTTC.

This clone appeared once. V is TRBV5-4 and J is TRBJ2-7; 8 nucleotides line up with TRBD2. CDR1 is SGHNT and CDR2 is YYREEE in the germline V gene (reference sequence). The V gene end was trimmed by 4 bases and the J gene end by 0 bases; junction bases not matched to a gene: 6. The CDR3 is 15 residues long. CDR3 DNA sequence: TGTGCCAGCAGCCGAGCGGGAGTCAGCTCCTACGAGCAGTACTTC. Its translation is CASSRAGVSSYEQYF.